A single sample gave rise to the 5 T cell receptor beta chains below, sequenced in a study of blood T cell repertoires in COVID-19. TCRdb keeps only in-frame clones here, not all; method: immunoSEQ multiplex PCR. The sample carries 130,000 or so clones, over 75% recorded once. What was sequenced was peripheral blood. These receptor sequences come from a man aged 65 to 85 with active COVID-19.

This chain links TRBV24-1 with TRBJ2-1, with 7 bases matching TRBD2. The CDR3 consists of 15 residues. V dropped 7 bases and J dropped 4; count of bases not matched to a gene: 9. The germline V gene has CDR1 KGHDR and CDR2 SFDVKD. The chain's CDR3 is CATSPAGRSYNEQFF. CDR3 nucleotide sequence: TGTGCCACCAGCCCAGCGGGACGGTCGTACAATGAGCAGTTCTTC.

This clone occurred once. The chain employs TRBV11-2 and TRBJ1-1; 8 bases are shared with TRBD1. The length of the CDR3 is 16 residues. The V gene end was trimmed by 3 bases and the J gene end by 1 base; junction bases not matched to a gene: 7. Germline CDR1 SGHAT, CDR2 FQNNGV. DNA for the CDR3: TGTGCCAGCAGCTTCGGCCCAGGGGGCAGGAACACTGAAGCTTTCTTT. It is translated as CASSFGPGGRNTEAFF.

The chain links TRBV7-2 to TRBJ2-7; TRBD1 might be the D (6 bases). V gave up 3 bases and J gave up 5 bases, with 14 bases separating them. The CDR3 is 14 amino acids. The germline V gene encodes CDR1 SGHTA and CDR2 FQGNSA. The CDR3 bases are TGTGCCAGCAGCTTCCAACAGGGTTCTGACGAGCAGTACTTC. Translating it yields CASSFQQGSDEQYF.

The chain links TRBV4-1 to TRBJ2-7; 9 nucleotides agree with TRBD1. Germline CDR1 MGHRA, CDR2 YSYEKL. The CDR3 has 16 residues. The V and J ends lost 0 bases and 2 bases, in that order; junction bases with no gene match: 5. In DNA form, the CDR3 reads TGCGCCAGCAGCCAAGACCGCAGGACAGGGGCCTACGAGCAGTACTTC. This sequence encodes CASSQDRRTGAYEQYF.

The chain joins TRBV5-1 to TRBJ2-2; 8 bases agree with TRBD1. From germline, CDR1 is SGHRS and CDR2 YFSETQ. The CDR3 has 17 amino acids. The V segment lost 3 bases and the J segment 1 base; nucleotides outside the gene matches: 8. In nucleotides, the CDR3 is TGCGCCAGCAGCTGGGACCGACAGGGGCGGAACACCGGGGAGCTGTTTTTT. It encodes CASSWDRQGRNTGELFF.